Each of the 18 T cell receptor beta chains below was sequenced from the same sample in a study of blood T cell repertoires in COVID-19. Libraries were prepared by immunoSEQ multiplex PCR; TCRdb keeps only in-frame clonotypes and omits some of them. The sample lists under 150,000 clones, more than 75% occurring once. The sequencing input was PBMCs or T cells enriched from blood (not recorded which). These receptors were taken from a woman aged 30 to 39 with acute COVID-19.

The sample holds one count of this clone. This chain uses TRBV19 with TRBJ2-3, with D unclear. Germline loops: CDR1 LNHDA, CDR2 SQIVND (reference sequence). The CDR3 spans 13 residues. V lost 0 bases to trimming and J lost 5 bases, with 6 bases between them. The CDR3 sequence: CASSIEVGDTQYF. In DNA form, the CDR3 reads TGTGCCAGTAGTATAGAGGTCGGAGATACGCAGTATTTT.

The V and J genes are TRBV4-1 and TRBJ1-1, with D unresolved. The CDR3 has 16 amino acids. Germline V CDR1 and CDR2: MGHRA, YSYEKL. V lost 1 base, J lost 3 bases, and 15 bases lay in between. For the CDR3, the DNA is TGCGCCAGCAGCCAAGGGGCAGGAGAGCGGGACACTGAAGCTTTCTTT. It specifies CASSQGAGERDTEAFF.

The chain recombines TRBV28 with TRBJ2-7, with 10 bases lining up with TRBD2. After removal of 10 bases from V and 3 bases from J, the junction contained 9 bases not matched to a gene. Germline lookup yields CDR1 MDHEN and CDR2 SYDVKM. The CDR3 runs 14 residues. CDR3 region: CATGGTSAIYEQYF. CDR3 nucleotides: TGTGCCACTGGCGGGACTAGCGCGATCTACGAGCAGTACTTC.

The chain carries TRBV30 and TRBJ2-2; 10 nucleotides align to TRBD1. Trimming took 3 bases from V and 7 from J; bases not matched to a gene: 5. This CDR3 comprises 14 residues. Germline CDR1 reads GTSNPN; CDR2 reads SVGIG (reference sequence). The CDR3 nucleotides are TGTGCCTGGAGGGGACAGGGGTACGGCGGGGAGCTGTTTTTT. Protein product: CAWRGQGYGGELFF. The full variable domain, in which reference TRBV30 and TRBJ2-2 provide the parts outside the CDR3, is SQTIHQWPATLVQPVGSPLSLECTVEGTSNPNLYWYRQAAGRGLQLLFYSVGIGQISSEVPQNLSASRPQDRQFILSSKKLLLSDSGFYLCAWRGQGYGGELFFGEGSRLTVL.

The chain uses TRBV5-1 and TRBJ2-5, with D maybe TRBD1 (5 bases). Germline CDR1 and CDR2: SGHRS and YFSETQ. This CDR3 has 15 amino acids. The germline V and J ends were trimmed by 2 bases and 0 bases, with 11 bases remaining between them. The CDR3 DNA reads TGCGCCAGCAGCTTAACAGGACCGTACCAAGAGACCCAGTACTTC. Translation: CASSLTGPYQETQYF. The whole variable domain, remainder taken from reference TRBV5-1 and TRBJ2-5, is KAGVTQTPRYLIKTRGQQVTLSCSPISGHRSVSWYQQTPGQGLQFLFEYFSETQRNKGNFPGRFSGRQFSNSRSEMNVSTLELGDSALYLCASSLTGPYQETQYFGPGTRLLVL.

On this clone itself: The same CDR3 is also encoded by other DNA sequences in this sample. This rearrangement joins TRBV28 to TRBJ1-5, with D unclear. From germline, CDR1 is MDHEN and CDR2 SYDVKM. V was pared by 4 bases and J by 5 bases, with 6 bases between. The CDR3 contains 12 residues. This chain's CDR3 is CASSSGDQPQHF. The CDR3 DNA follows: TGTGCCAGCAGTTCCGGGGATCAGCCCCAGCATTTT.

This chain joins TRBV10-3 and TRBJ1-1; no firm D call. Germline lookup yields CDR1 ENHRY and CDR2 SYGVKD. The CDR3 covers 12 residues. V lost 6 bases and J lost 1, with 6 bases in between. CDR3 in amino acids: CAISPGNTEAFF. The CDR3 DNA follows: TGTGCCATCAGCCCGGGGAACACTGAAGCTTTCTTT.

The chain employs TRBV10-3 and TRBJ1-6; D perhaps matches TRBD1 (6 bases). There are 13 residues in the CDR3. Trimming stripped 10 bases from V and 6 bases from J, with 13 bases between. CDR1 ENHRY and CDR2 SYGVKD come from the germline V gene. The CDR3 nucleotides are TGTGCCACAAGAGGGGGAATTAATTCACCCCTCCACTTT. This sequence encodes CATRGGINSPLHF.

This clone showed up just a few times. The CDR3 nucleotides are TGCGCCAGCAGCTGGGCGGGCCCAACTACCTACGAGCAGTACTTC. Its translation: CASSWAGPTTYEQYF. The genes are TRBV5-1 and TRBJ2-7; TRBD2 is a possible D gene (5 bases). Germline assignment: CDR1 SGHRS and CDR2 YFSETQ. Trimming shortened V by 3 bases and J by 2 bases, and 15 bases separated the two germline ends. The CDR3 has 15 amino acids.

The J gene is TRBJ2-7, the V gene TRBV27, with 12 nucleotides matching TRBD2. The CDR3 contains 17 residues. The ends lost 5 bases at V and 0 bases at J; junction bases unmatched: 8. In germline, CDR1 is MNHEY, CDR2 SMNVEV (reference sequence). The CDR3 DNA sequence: TGTGCCAGCAGTCACTCCTCGACTAGCGGGAGCTCCTACGAGCAGTACTTC. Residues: CASSHSSTSGSSYEQYF.

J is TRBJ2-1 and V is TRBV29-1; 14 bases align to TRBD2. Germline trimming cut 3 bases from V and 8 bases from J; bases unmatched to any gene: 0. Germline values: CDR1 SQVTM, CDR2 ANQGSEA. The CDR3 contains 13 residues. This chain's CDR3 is CSVEGLAGDEQFF. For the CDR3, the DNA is TGCAGCGTTGAGGGACTAGCGGGAGATGAGCAGTTCTTC.

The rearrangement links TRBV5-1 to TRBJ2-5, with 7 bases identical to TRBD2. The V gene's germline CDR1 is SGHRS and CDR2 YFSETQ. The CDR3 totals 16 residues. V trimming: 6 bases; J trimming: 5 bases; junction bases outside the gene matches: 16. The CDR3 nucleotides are TGCGCCAGCACCATGGGGGGGACGAGGTGGGGCGAGACCCAGTACTTC. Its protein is CASTMGGTRWGETQYF.

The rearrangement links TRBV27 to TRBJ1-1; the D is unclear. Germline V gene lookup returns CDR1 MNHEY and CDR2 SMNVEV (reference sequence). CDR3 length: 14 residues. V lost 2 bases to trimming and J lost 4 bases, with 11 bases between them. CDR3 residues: CASSLNYAATEAFF. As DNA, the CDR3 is TGTGCCAGCAGTTTAAACTACGCGGCCACTGAAGCTTTCTTT.

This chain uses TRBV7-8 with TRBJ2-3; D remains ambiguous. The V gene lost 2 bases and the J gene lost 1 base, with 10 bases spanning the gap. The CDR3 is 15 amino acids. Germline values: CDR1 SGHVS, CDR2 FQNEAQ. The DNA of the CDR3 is TGTGCCAGCAGCTTACAGGTCGGCCGCACAGATACGCAGTATTTT. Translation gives CASSLQVGRTDTQYF.

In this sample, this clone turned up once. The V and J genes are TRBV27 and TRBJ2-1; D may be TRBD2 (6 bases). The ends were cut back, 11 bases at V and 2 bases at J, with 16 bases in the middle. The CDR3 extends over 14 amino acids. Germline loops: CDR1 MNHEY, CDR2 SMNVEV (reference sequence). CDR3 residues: CAAAPGTAYNEQFF. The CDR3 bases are TGTGCCGCAGCTCCCGGGACTGCCTACAATGAGCAGTTCTTC.

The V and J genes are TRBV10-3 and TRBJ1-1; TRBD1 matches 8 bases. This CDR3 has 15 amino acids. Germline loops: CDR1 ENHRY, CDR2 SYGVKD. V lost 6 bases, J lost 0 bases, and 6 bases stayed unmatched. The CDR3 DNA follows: TGTGCCATCAGGGGGACAGGCGATATGAACACTGAAGCTTTCTTT. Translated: CAIRGTGDMNTEAFF.

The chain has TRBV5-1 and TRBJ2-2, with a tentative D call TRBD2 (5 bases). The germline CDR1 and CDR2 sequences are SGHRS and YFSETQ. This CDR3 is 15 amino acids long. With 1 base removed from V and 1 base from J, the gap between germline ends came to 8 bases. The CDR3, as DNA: TGCGCCAGCAGCTTGAGCGCGGGGAACACCGGGGAGCTGTTTTTT. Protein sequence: CASSLSAGNTGELFF.

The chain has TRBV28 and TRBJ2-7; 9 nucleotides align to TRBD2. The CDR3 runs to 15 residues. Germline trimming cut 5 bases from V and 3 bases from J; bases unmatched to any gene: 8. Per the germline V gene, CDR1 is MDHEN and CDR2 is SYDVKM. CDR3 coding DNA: TGTGCCAGCAGTGATCCGGGACTAGCCGACTACGAGCAGTACTTC. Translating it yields CASSDPGLADYEQYF.